This entry is about one T cell receptor beta chain. Its antigen is still unknown. The investigators reverse transcribed all of the isolated RNA, so they sequenced expressed TCRB transcripts. The protocol was immunoSEQ multiplex PCR, while the TCRdb copy is restricted to in-frame clones and leaves out a portion. This table has about 660,000 clones, more than 12% appearing once. This sample is drawn from a study of beta chain features in type 1 diabetes. The CDR3 extends over 15 amino acids. Trimming took 5 bases from V and 3 from J; bases not matched to a gene: 8. Looked up from germline, CDR1 is MNHEY and CDR2 is SMNVEV (reference sequence). Overall study findings and caveats: Shortening of TCRB CDR3s, moderate but significant, appeared in all four CD4+ subsets of Type 1 diabetes patients.

The sample taken for sequencing was naive CD4+ T cells from blood. The source of this sequence is a man aged 18-30 years with type 1 diabetes. The chain is built from TRBV27 and TRBJ2-7; 9 nucleotides agree with TRBD1. CDR3 protein: CASSAHRGRGYEQYF. The CDR3, as DNA: TGTGCCAGCAGTGCCCACAGGGGGCGGGGCTACGAGCAGTACTTC.